One and the same sample provided the 10 T cell receptor beta chains below, sequenced in a study of T cell repertoires in cytomegalovirus infection. From the reads, TCRdb called clonotypes with MiXCR, one entry per CDR3 protein. Of approximately 150,000 distinct CDR3 sequences in the sample, about 15% were seen once. Sequencing was carried out using CD8+ T cells from PBMCs. Receptor source: a human donor in good health (CMV status not recorded). Some clones in this sample may be carry-over from other donors' samples.

By sample fraction, this clonotype is medium-sized (0.01 to 0.1%). V gene TRBV27 combines with J gene TRBJ2-7, with 8 bases that match TRBD1. Germline-derived CDR1 and CDR2 are MNHEY and SMNVEV (reference sequence). The trim removed 6 bases at V and 1 base at J, leaving 8 bases unmatched. The CDR3 consists of 15 residues. CDR3 protein: CASSRKRDRSYEQYF. DNA for the CDR3: TGTGCCAGCAGCCGTAAGAGGGACAGGTCCTACGAGCAGTACTTC.

The chain couples TRBV10-3 to TRBJ1-2, with D tentatively TRBD1 (6 bases). Trimming pared 2 bases from V and 4 bases from J, leaving 8 bases between. This CDR3 is built from 13 residues. The V gene's germline CDR1 is ENHRY and CDR2 SYGVKD. This CDR3 is CAISETGSYGYTF. The CDR3 nucleotides read TGTGCCATCAGTGAGACAGGGAGCTATGGCTACACCTTC.

The CDR3 loop reads CSAYGDSYEQYF. The CDR3 DNA reads TGCAGTGCTTATGGGGACTCCTACGAGCAGTACTTC. The chain combines TRBV20-1 with TRBJ2-7, with D hard to call. With 5 bases removed from V and 0 bases from J, the gap between germline ends came to 8 bases. CDR1 is DFQATT and CDR2 is SNEGSKA in the germline V gene (reference sequence). This CDR3 contains 12 residues.

The chain couples TRBV29-1 to TRBJ2-7; D is undetermined. This CDR3 has 11 amino acids. With 4 bases removed from V and 3 bases from J, the gap between germline ends came to 7 bases. Germline V gives CDR1 SQVTM, CDR2 ANQGSEA. The CDR3 is CSVVADYEQYF. DNA of the CDR3: TGCAGCGTTGTAGCAGACTACGAGCAGTACTTC.

Only a few counts were recorded for this clonotype. The chain recombines TRBV12-5 with TRBJ2-1; TRBD1 matches at 9 bases. The V segment lost 6 bases and the J segment 4 bases; nucleotides outside the gene matches: 7. Germline V gene sequence: CDR1 LGHNT, CDR2 FRNRAP. The CDR3 has 15 amino acids. The DNA for the CDR3 is TGTGCTAGTGGCCCCGCCGGGACAGGGTACAATGAGCAGTTCTTC. Residues: CASGPAGTGYNEQFF.

This clonotype was counted between two and nine times. The chain combines TRBV7-9 with TRBJ2-1, with D possibly matching TRBD2 (5 bases). Trimming stripped 4 bases from V and 0 bases from J, with 7 bases between. Germline V gives CDR1 SEHNR, CDR2 FQNEAQ (reference sequence). This CDR3 is built from 14 residues. CDR3: CASSSTSSYNEQFF. DNA of the CDR3: TGTGCCAGCAGCTCAACTAGCTCCTACAATGAGCAGTTCTTC.

V gene TRBV6-5 combines with J gene TRBJ1-2; D gene uncertain. Germline CDR1 MNHEY, CDR2 SVGAGI. The germline V and J ends were trimmed by 6 bases and 4 bases, with 9 bases remaining between them. The CDR3 is 12 amino acids. CDR3 loop: CASRNWGYGYTF. In DNA, the CDR3 is TGTGCCAGCAGAAATTGGGGCTATGGCTACACCTTC.

A word on this clonotype: Since a much larger clone is just one base distant, this may be a read error. The gene calls are TRBV7-3 and TRBJ2-7, with TRBD2 identical over 7 bases. Germline CDR1 is SGHTA and CDR2 is FQGTGA. This CDR3 spans 15 amino acids. CDR3 DNA: TGTGCCAGCAGCTTAAGAAATGGGGAGGGATACGAGCAGAACTTC. As protein: CASSLRNGEGYEQNF.

This clonotype was seen a few times. The V gene is TRBV5-1, the J gene TRBJ2-7; TRBD2 agrees at 11 bases. V trimming: 0 bases; J trimming: 5 bases; junction bases outside the gene matches: 7. The CDR3 extends over 16 amino acids. Germline values: CDR1 SGHRS, CDR2 YFSETQ. The CDR3 DNA sequence: TGCGCCAGCAGCTTGGCACTAGCGGGAGCGTCCCACGAGCAGTACTTC. Its protein is CASSLALAGASHEQYF. Full variable domain (remainder filled in from reference TRBV5-1 and TRBJ2-7): KAGVTQTPRYLIKTRGQQVTLSCSPISGHRSVSWYQQTPGQGLQFLFEYFSETQRNKGNFPGRFSGRQFSNSRSEMNVSTLELGDSALYLCASSLALAGASHEQYFGPGTRLTVT.

This clonotype was picked up a small number of times. This chain connects TRBV7-9 to TRBJ2-7; D unresolved. V was shortened by 1 base and J by 3 bases, with 16 bases between the two germline ends. This CDR3 spans 16 amino acids. Germline CDR1 and CDR2: SEHNR and FQNEAQ (reference sequence). The CDR3, as DNA: TGTGCCAGCAGCTTAGATAAGGGAAAGAACCTCTACGAGCAGTACTTC. Its protein is CASSLDKGKNLYEQYF.